The T cell receptor beta chain described here comes from a study of identical twins. In TCRdb, the 5' RACE reads were re-called with MiXCR into one record per CDR3 protein. Of around 370,000 distinct CDR3 sequences in the sample, approximately 9.1% are singletons; the top ten hold approximately 8.9%. This CDR3 spans 15 amino acids. CDR1 SEHNR and CDR2 FQNEAQ come from the germline V gene (reference sequence). V dropped 4 bases and J dropped 5 bases, with 14 bases sitting between them. The chain joins TRBV7-9 to TRBJ2-2; D possibly corresponds to TRBD1 (6 bases). This clonotype was obtained from a woman in her fifties or sixties in good health. Sequencing was done on a sample of naive T cells sorted from blood. Here the CDR3 DNA reads TGTGCCAGCAGCTCATCCGGGACAAGTACCGGGGAGCTGTTTTTT. Amino acid sequence: CASSSSGTSTGELFF.